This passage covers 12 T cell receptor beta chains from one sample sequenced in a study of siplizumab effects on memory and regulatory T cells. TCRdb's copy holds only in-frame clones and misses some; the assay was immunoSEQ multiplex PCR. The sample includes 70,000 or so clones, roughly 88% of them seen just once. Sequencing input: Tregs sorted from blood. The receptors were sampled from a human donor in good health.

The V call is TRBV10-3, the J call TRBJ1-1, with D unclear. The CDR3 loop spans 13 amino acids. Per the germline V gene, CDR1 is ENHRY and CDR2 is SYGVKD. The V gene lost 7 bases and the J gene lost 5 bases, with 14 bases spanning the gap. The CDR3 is CAINGVPRTEAFF. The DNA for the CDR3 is TGTGCCATCAATGGGGTGCCGAGGACTGAAGCTTTCTTT.

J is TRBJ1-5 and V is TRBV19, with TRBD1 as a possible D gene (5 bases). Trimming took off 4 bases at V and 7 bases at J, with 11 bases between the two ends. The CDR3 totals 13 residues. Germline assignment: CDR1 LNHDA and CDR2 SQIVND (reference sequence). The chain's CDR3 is CASSNRYLQPQHF. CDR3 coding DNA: TGTGCCAGTAGTAACAGGTACCTCCAGCCCCAGCATTTT.

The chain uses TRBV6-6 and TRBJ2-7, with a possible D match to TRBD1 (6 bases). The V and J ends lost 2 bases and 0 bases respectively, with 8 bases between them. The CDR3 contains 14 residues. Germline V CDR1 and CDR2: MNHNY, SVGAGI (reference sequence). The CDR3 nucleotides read TGTGCCAGCAGTTACAACAGGGTCTCCTACGAGCAGTACTTC. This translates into CASSYNRVSYEQYF.

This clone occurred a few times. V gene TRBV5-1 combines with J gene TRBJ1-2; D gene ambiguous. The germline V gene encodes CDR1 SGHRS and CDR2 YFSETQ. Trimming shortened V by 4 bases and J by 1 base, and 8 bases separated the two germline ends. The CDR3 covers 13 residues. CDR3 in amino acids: CASSPDHNYGYTF. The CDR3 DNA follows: TGCGCCAGCAGCCCGGACCATAACTATGGCTACACCTTC.

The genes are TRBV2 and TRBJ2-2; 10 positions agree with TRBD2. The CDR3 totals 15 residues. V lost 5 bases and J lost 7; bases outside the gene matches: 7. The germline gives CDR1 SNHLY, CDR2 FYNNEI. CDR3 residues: CASSRPSGSFGELFF. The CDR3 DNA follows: TGTGCCAGCAGTAGGCCTAGCGGGAGCTTCGGGGAGCTGTTTTTT. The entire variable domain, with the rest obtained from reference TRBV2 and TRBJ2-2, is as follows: EPEVTQTPSHQVTQMGQEVILRCVPISNHLYFYWYRQILGQKVEFLVSFYNNEISEKSEIFDDQFSVERPDGSNFTLKIRSTKLEDSAMYFCASSRPSGSFGELFFGEGSRLTVL.

DNA for the CDR3: TGTGCCAGCAGCGTAGCGGGGTCCTATAATTCACCCCTCCACTTT. Protein: CASSVAGSYNSPLHF. The rearrangement links TRBV9 to TRBJ1-6; D is unresolved. V was trimmed by 0 bases and J by 1 base, leaving 5 bases between them. The CDR3 covers 15 residues. CDR1 is SGDLS, CDR2 YYNGEE, per germline.

The CDR3 spells CASSQVGVEVNGYTF. The CDR3 coding sequence is TGTGCCAGCAGCCAAGTCGGTGTAGAGGTCAATGGCTACACCTTC. The V and J genes are TRBV14 and TRBJ1-2; D is uncertain. Trimming stripped 1 base from V and 6 bases from J, with 15 bases between. This CDR3 is 15 amino acids long. Germline V lookup: CDR1 SGHDN, CDR2 FVKESK.

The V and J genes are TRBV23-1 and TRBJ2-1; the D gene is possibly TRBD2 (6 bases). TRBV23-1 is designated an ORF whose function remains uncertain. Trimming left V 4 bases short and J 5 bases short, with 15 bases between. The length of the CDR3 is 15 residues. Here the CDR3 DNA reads TGCGCCAGCAGTCTCCCGGGACTTCGACACAATGAGCAGTTCTTC. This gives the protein CASSLPGLRHNEQFF.

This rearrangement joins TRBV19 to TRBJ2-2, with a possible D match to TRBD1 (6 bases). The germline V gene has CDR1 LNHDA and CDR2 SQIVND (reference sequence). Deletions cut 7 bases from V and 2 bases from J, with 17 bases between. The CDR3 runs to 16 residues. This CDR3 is CASKGERGRNTGELFF. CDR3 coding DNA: TGTGCCAGTAAGGGGGAGCGCGGGCGAAACACCGGGGAGCTGTTTTTT.

The CDR3 DNA is TGTGCCAGCAGCTTGCGACTAGCGGGAGGCGGCTTGGGCGAGCAGTACTTC. This encodes CASSLRLAGGGLGEQYF. This rearrangement joins TRBV13 to TRBJ2-7; 13 nucleotides match TRBD2. The CDR3 sequence is 17 residues long. J gave up 6 bases and V 3 bases, and 11 bases lay outside the gene matches. Germline V gives CDR1 PRHDT, CDR2 FYEKMQ (reference sequence).

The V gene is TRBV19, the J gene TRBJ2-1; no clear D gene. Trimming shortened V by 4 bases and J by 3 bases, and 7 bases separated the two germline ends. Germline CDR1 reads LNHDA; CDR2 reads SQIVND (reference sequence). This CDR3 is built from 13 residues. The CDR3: CASSTLDYNEQFF. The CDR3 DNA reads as TGTGCCAGTAGTACCCTGGACTACAATGAGCAGTTCTTC.

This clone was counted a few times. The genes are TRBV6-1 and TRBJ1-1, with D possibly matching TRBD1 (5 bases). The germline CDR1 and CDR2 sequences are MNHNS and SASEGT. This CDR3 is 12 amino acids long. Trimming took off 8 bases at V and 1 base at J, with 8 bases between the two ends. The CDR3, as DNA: TGTGCCAGCGGGAGGGGGAACACTGAAGCTTTCTTT. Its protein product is CASGRGNTEAFF.